The clone carrying this TCR beta chain has only a few counts. Its antigen remains unknown. The sample originates from a study of blood T cells in healthy people across ages. Germline lookup yields CDR1 SEHNR and CDR2 FQNEAQ (reference sequence). This CDR3 is built from 15 residues. The V gene lost 0 bases and the J gene lost 7 bases, with 10 bases spanning the gap. The use of a sample-barcoded 5' primer and a J-beta primer mix characterized a second PCR of roughly 7 to 12 cycles. Each TCR beta cDNA got a 12-nucleotide random molecular identifier. TCRdb re-called the 5' RACE reads through MiXCR, storing one row per CDR3 protein. Among 800,000 to 1,000,000 distinct CDR3 sequences, 40% to 60% were seen once, and the ten largest hold over 10%. Total RNA was isolated from each sample in quantities of at least 6 micrograms. Points from the study as a whole: Strongly correlated with naive T cell percentage was TCR beta diversity. Expanded clonotype changes were possibly confounded by unknown donor CMV status.

The V call is TRBV7-9, the J call TRBJ1-6; D unclear. Sequencing was carried out using blood. The receptor was isolated from a man aged 25-40 years in good health. CDR3 loop: CASSLAKATNSPLHF. The CDR3 region has the DNA TGTGCCAGCAGCTTAGCGAAGGCCACGAATTCACCCCTCCACTTT.